A selection of T cell receptor beta chains follows, all from one sample in a study of T cells in Graves' hyperthyroidism and ophthalmopathy. TCRdb independently ran MiXCR on the multiplex PCR reads; one entry per CDR3 protein. The sample lists roughly 350,000 distinct CDR3 sequences; roughly 13% were seen once. The specimen sequenced was blood. The source is a woman aged 40 to 50 with Graves' ophthalmopathy. The CDR3 runs from the conserved cysteine through the conserved F or W. A D gene is named only where the DNA matches it firmly. Rows give clone size only sometimes, using once, few, many, or a class for an expanded clone.

d_call	clone_size	v_call	j_call	cdr3_nt	cdr3_aa
TRBD1	many	TRBV28	TRBJ2-5	TGTGCCAGCAGTTGGGACAGGGGGCTAGGGGCCCAGTACTTC	CASSWDRGLGAQYF
.	few	TRBV5-1	TRBJ2-3	TGCGCCAGCAGCTTTACCCCTTCTAGCACAGATACGCAGTATTTT	CASSFTPSSTDTQYF
.	few	TRBV27	TRBJ2-4	TGTGCCAGCAGTGTGGGGTCAGCCAAAAACATTCAGTACTTC	CASSVGSAKNIQYF
.	many	TRBV29-1	TRBJ2-7	TGCAGCGGGGGGGACGGGCCCTACGAGCAGTACTTC	CSGGDGPYEQYF
TRBD1	many	TRBV12-3/TRBV12-4	TRBJ1-6	TGTGCCAGCAAACCGGGACAGGGGGCGAATTCACCCCTCCACTTT	CASKPGQGANSPLHF
.	many	TRBV6-1	TRBJ1-2	TGTGCCAGCAGTTTGACGTCCGACTATGGCTACACCTTC	CASSLTSDYGYTF
.	.	TRBV5-1	TRBJ2-3	TGCGCCAGCAGCCACGGAATGACAGGGCAGTATTTT	CASSHGMTGQYF
.	many	TRBV10-3	TRBJ1-5	TGTGCCATCAGGGACGATGGGCAGCCCCAGCATTTT	CAIRDDGQPQHF
.	many	TRBV27	TRBJ2-5	TGTGCCAGCAGTCCCCGCTCCCAAGAAGAGACCCAGTACTTC	CASSPRSQEETQYF
.	.	TRBV24-1	TRBJ2-1	TGTGCCACCAGTGACCCCGGAGCGGGCTCGTTCCATGAGCAGTTCTTC	CATSDPGAGSFHEQFF
.	few	TRBV5-1	TRBJ2-7	TGCGCCAGCAGCTTGGAGGGCCAGGGCCACGAGCAGTACTTC	CASSLEGQGHEQYF
TRBD2	many	TRBV27	TRBJ2-1	TGTGCCAGCACATTGCGTGTAGCGGGAGGGCGGGATGAGCAGTTCTTC	CASTLRVAGGRDEQFF
.	many	TRBV27	TRBJ1-1	TGTGCCAGCAGAATAGACACACTCAACACTGAAGCTTTCTTT	CASRIDTLNTEAFF
.	.	TRBV5-4	TRBJ2-5	TGTGCCAGCAGCGGGGAAATGGAACTGGAGACCCAGTACTTC	CASSGEMELETQYF
TRBD1	few	TRBV5-1	TRBJ2-1	TGCGCCAGCAGCTTGTTTCCCGGGACAGGGAATAATGAGCAGTTCTTC	CASSLFPGTGNNEQFF
.	few	TRBV3-1	TRBJ1-2	TGTGCCAGCAGCCAAGCCCGACAGACCAGAAACTATGGCTACACCTTC	CASSQARQTRNYGYTF
TRBD2	.	TRBV19	TRBJ2-1	TGTGCCAGTAGTATAGGAGGGCGGGGGGGCTGGAATGAGCAGTTCTTC	CASSIGGRGGWNEQFF
.	.	TRBV6-9	TRBJ2-7	TGTGCCAGCAGTTACTTACAGGCCCCGGGCGAGCAGTACTTC	CASSYLQAPGEQYF
.	.	TRBV11-2	TRBJ2-2	TGTGCCAGCAGCTTAGTACAGCGGGTAGACTTGCGGGAGCTGTTTTTT	CASSLVQRVDLRELFF
.	many	TRBV10-3	TRBJ1-1	TGTGCCATCAGTGAGGGATGGGGGTCCGAAGCTTTCTTT	CAISEGWGSEAFF
.	.	TRBV11-3	TRBJ2-1	TGTGCCAGCAGTACCGACCGTTATGAGCAGTTCTTC	CASSTDRYEQFF
.	.	TRBV2	TRBJ2-1	TGTGCCAGCAGCGCTGAGGCGGGAATTTACAATGAGCAGTTCTTC	CASSAEAGIYNEQFF
.	many	TRBV6-1	TRBJ1-1	TGTGCCAGCAGTGGATCAGGTCCCCCCAGGAGCACTGAAGCTTTCTTT	CASSGSGPPRSTEAFF
.	many	TRBV20-1	TRBJ2-7	TGCAGTGCTAGTGGCGGGTCCCTGTACGAGCAGTACTTC	CSASGGSLYEQYF
.	.	TRBV27	TRBJ2-3	TGTGCCAGCATAGGAGGGAGGGGGCTATCAGATACGCAGTATTTT	CASIGGRGLSDTQYF
TRBD2	many	TRBV11-3	TRBJ2-1	TGTGCCAGCAGCTCTGGGGGGGGATCCTACAATGAGCAGTTCTTC	CASSSGGGSYNEQFF
.	.	TRBV28	TRBJ2-2	TGTGCCAGTCTTGGCGGAGGATTGTCGGGCGGGGAGCTGGTTTTT	CASLGGGLSGGELVF
TRBD1	.	TRBV15	TRBJ1-5	TGTGCCACCAGCGGGGTCGGACAGGGGAGGAGGGCCCAGCATTTT	CATSGVGQGRRAQHF
TRBD2	many	TRBV7-8	TRBJ2-1	TGTGCCAGCAGCCCCCCGGTCGGGCGGGAGTTTAGCAATGAGCAGTTCTTC	CASSPPVGREFSNEQFF